These 18 T cell receptor beta chains were all obtained from the same sample, sequenced in a study of T cell responses to AZD1222 COVID-19 vaccine. Here immunoSEQ multiplex PCR was the method, and the copy in TCRdb shows in-frame clones only, minus some. Of more than 150,000 clones in the sample, around 93% were seen once. Specimen: peripheral blood, collected on day 0 of AZD1222 vaccination. These TCRs come from an adult in good health.

The table lists this clone with a few counts. The chain combines TRBV5-1 with TRBJ1-6; no clear D. V was pared by 4 bases and J by 0 bases, with 11 bases between. Germline lookup yields CDR1 SGHRS and CDR2 YFSETQ. CDR3 length: 16 amino acids. In nucleotides, the CDR3 is TGCGCCAGCAGCCCCGGGTCCAGCTCCTATAATTCACCCCTCCACTTT. Protein sequence: CASSPGSSSYNSPLHF.

This clone was picked up one time. The chain links TRBV19 to TRBJ2-1, with D possibly being TRBD1 (6 bases). CDR1 LNHDA and CDR2 SQIVND come from the germline V gene (reference sequence). The CDR3 is made up of 11 amino acids. V dropped 7 bases and J dropped 11 bases, with 12 bases sitting between them. CDR3 DNA: TGTGCCAGTATCCGGGACAACCAGCAGTTCTTC. Translated: CASIRDNQQFF.

This chain uses TRBV2 with TRBJ2-1, with 10 bases matching TRBD2. The CDR3 is 15 amino acids. The V gene's germline CDR1 is SNHLY and CDR2 FYNNEI. V gave up 1 base and J gave up 7 bases; unmatched junction bases: 4. The CDR3 DNA reads TGTGCCAGCAGTGAAGAGAGCGGGAGGGGTAATGAGCAGTTCTTC. Encoded protein: CASSEESGRGNEQFF.

The chain employs TRBV28 and TRBJ2-1; D call uncertain. Germline values: CDR1 MDHEN, CDR2 SYDVKM. V was trimmed by 5 bases and J by 9 bases, leaving 8 bases between them. This CDR3 has 11 residues. CDR3 protein: CASSPPGEQFF. The DNA of the CDR3 is TGTGCCAGCAGTCCCCCGGGTGAGCAGTTCTTC. The whole variable domain, filled in from reference TRBV28 and TRBJ2-1, reads DVKVTQSSRYLVKRTGEKVFLECVQDMDHENMFWYRQDPGLGLRLIYFSYDVKMKEKGDIPEGYSVSREKKERFSLILESASTNQTSMYLCASSPPGEQFFGPGTRLTVL.

This clone came up once. The gene calls are TRBV30 and TRBJ1-5, with D perhaps TRBD1 (6 bases). V was pared by 2 bases and J by 3 bases, with 8 bases between. Germline assignment: CDR1 GTSNPN and CDR2 SVGIG (reference sequence). This CDR3 comprises 13 residues. The CDR3: CAWSTGHNQPQHF. In nucleotides, the CDR3 is TGTGCCTGGAGTACGGGACACAATCAGCCCCAGCATTTT.

This chain links TRBV4-1 with TRBJ1-4; 9 bases match TRBD1. The CDR3 runs to 15 residues. The V gene's germline CDR1 is MGHRA and CDR2 YSYEKL. After removal of 4 bases from V and 2 bases from J, the junction contained 2 bases not matched to a gene. CDR3 sequence: CASSPGQGTNEKLFF. In nucleotides, the CDR3 is TGCGCCAGCAGCCCCGGACAGGGGACTAATGAAAAACTGTTTTTT.

This chain joins TRBV30 and TRBJ1-1; no definite D call. The V gene's germline CDR1 is GTSNPN and CDR2 SVGIG (reference sequence). With 4 bases removed from V and 5 bases from J, the gap between germline ends came to 11 bases. This CDR3 comprises 12 residues. CDR3 loop: CAWNVGRTEAFF. In DNA form, the CDR3 reads TGTGCCTGGAATGTGGGGAGGACTGAAGCTTTCTTT.

The DNA of the CDR3 is TGCGCCAGCAGCTTCGCACAAGAGACCCAGTACTTC. It encodes CASSFAQETQYF. The rearrangement links TRBV5-1 to TRBJ2-5, with no clear D. The germline gives CDR1 SGHRS, CDR2 YFSETQ. The ends were cut back, 2 bases at V and 2 bases at J, with 4 bases in the middle. CDR3 length: 12 amino acids.

The chain recombines TRBV6-2 or TRBV6-3 with TRBJ2-1, with TRBD2 matching 9 bases. V dropped 2 bases and J dropped 2; count of bases not matched to a gene: 7. The germline V gene encodes CDR1 MNHEY and CDR2 SVGEGT. The CDR3 runs to 17 residues. The CDR3 nucleotides read TGTGCCAGCAGTTACGGAGGACTAGCGAGAACCTACAATGAGCAGTTCTTC. Protein: CASSYGGLARTYNEQFF.

This clone was counted once. V and J are TRBV5-4 and TRBJ2-5; 8 bases fit TRBD1. J was trimmed by 7 bases and V by 4 bases; bases with no gene match: 15. CDR3 length equals 16 residues. Germline V gene data show CDR1 as SGHNT and CDR2 as YYREEE (reference sequence). CDR3 nucleotide sequence: TGTGCCAGCAGCCTCCCCCGGCCGGGACAGGAGGGGACCCAGTACTTC. Amino acids: CASSLPRPGQEGTQYF.

The J gene is TRBJ2-7, the V gene TRBV3-1 (or the pseudogene TRBV3-2), with D hard to call. There are 16 residues in the CDR3. The V end was cut by 0 bases, the J end by 2 bases, with 14 bases between. CDR1 is LGHDT, CDR2 YNNKEL, per germline (reference sequence). CDR3 amino acids: CASSQDSRPSPYEQYF. The CDR3, as DNA: TGTGCCAGCAGCCAAGATTCAAGACCTTCTCCCTACGAGCAGTACTTC.

This rearrangement joins TRBV3-1 (or the pseudogene TRBV3-2) to TRBJ2-1; either TRBD1 or TRBD2 may supply D (5 bases each). CDR1 and CDR2 (germline): LGHDT, YNNKEL (reference sequence). The V and J ends lost 0 bases and 5 bases respectively, with 14 bases between them. The CDR3 runs to 16 residues. The CDR3 sequence: CASSQDGGGENNEQFF. The DNA of the CDR3 is TGTGCCAGCAGCCAAGATGGGGGTGGTGAGAACAATGAGCAGTTCTTC.

A few counts support this clone. This chain uses TRBV28 with TRBJ1-4; no definite D call. This CDR3 is 12 amino acids long. The germline V and J ends were trimmed by 7 bases and 8 bases, with 11 bases remaining between them. Germline loops: CDR1 MDHEN, CDR2 SYDVKM. The CDR3 here is CASTEEREKLFF. For the CDR3, the DNA is TGTGCCAGCACTGAGGAAAGAGAAAAACTGTTTTTT.

This CDR3 is CASSSEGSGEQFF. The DNA of the CDR3 is TGTGCCAGCAGCTCCGAGGGATCCGGTGAGCAGTTCTTC. This chain uses TRBV13 with TRBJ2-1; D is perhaps TRBD2 (5 bases). Per germline, CDR1 PRHDT and CDR2 FYEKMQ (reference sequence). This CDR3 comprises 13 residues. Trimming cost V 4 bases and J 9 bases, with 13 bases left between them.

The chain joins TRBV18 to TRBJ1-1; D perhaps matches TRBD1 (5 bases). This CDR3 is 15 amino acids long. CDR1 is KGHSH, CDR2 LQKENI, per germline. The V gene lost 3 bases and the J gene lost 7 bases, with 18 bases spanning the gap. CDR3 sequence (DNA): TGTGCCAGCTCACCGAGTTTGGGGCCCTCAGGTGAAGCTTTCTTT. It encodes CASSPSLGPSGEAFF. Supplemented by reference TRBV18 and TRBJ1-1, the full variable domain reads NAGVMQNPRHLVRRRGQEARLRCSPMKGHSHVYWYRQLPEEGLKFMVYLQKENIIDESGMPKERFSAEFPKEGPSILRIQQVVRGDSAAYFCASSPSLGPSGEAFFGQGTRLTVV.

The CDR3 is CASTPAVTSDYNEQFF. CDR3 DNA sequence: TGTGCCAGCACCCCAGCCGTGACTAGCGACTACAATGAGCAGTTCTTC. The chain uses TRBV7-2 and TRBJ2-1, with 8 bases matching TRBD2. Germline assignment: CDR1 SGHTA and CDR2 FQGNSA. The junction had 11 bases not matched to a gene; V was cut back by 7 bases and J by 3 bases. The CDR3 spans 16 residues. Combining the CDR3 with reference TRBV7-2 and TRBJ2-1 gives the whole variable domain GAGVSQSPSNKVTEKGKDVELRCDPISGHTALYWYRQSLGQGLEFLIYFQGNSAPDKSGLPSDRFSAERTGGSVSTLTIQRTQQEDSAVYLCASTPAVTSDYNEQFFGPGTRLTVL.

This chain connects TRBV29-1 to TRBJ2-5; 13 positions match TRBD2. V trimming: 4 bases; J trimming: 0 bases; junction bases outside the gene matches: 2. The CDR3 runs 15 residues. The germline V gene has CDR1 SQVTM and CDR2 ANQGSEA. DNA of the CDR3: TGCAGCGTTGGGACTAGCGGGGGATACCAAGAGACCCAGTACTTC. Protein: CSVGTSGGYQETQYF. Complete variable domain (other parts from reference TRBV29-1 and TRBJ2-5): SAVISQKPSRDICQRGTSLTIQCQVDSQVTMMFWYRQQPGQSLTLIATANQGSEATYESGFVIDKFPISRPNLTFSTLTVSNMSPEDSSIYLCSVGTSGGYQETQYFGPGTRLLVL.

The V call is TRBV15, the J call TRBJ2-3; 7 positions match TRBD2. V lost 3 bases to trimming and J lost 4 bases; unmatched junction nucleotides: 10. Germline V gene lookup returns CDR1 LNHNV and CDR2 YYDKDF (reference sequence). The CDR3 runs 16 residues. The CDR3 reads CATSSRGTTRSDTQYF. DNA for the CDR3: TGTGCCACCAGCAGTCGTGGGACTACGAGGTCAGATACGCAGTATTTT.